What follows are 29 T cell receptor beta chains derived from one specimen sequenced in a study of blood T cell repertoires in COVID-19. Using immunoSEQ multiplex PCR, the repertoire was profiled, and TCRdb retains in-frame clones only, with some absent. The sample shows a few hundred thousand clones, roughly 84% of them seen only once. Sequenced material: PBMCs or T cells enriched from blood (not recorded which). The receptors here all came from a man aged 45 to 65 who had recovered from COVID-19.

The chain is built from TRBV19 and TRBJ1-3, with 10 nucleotides matching TRBD1. Losses at the gene ends were 3 bases for V and 7 bases for J; bases not matched to a gene: 12. Per germline, CDR1 LNHDA and CDR2 SQIVND (reference sequence). The CDR3 loop spans 17 amino acids. The CDR3 DNA follows: TGTGCCAGTAGTATTGGGACAGGGGTGAGTGGCTGGAACACCATATATTTT. Its protein product is CASSIGTGVSGWNTIYF.

This chain connects TRBV15 to TRBJ2-5; 7 nucleotides line up with TRBD1. CDR1 is LNHNV and CDR2 is YYDKDF in the germline V gene (reference sequence). This CDR3 region has 16 residues. J lost 0 bases, V lost 3 bases, and 7 bases had no gene match. CDR3 DNA: TGTGCCACCAGCAGGGTACAGGGGAACCACCAAGAGACCCAGTACTTC. Its protein product is CATSRVQGNHQETQYF. The whole variable domain, filled in from reference TRBV15 and TRBJ2-5, reads DAMVIQNPRYQVTQFGKPVTLSCSQTLNHNVMYWYQQKSSQAPKLLFHYYDKDFNNEADTPDNFQSRRPNTSFCFLDIRSPGLGDTAMYLCATSRVQGNHQETQYFGPGTRLLVL.

The CDR3 DNA is TGTGCCAGCAGCGTATCGACAGGGGGAAGCAATCAGCCCCAGCATTTT. The encoded protein is CASSVSTGGSNQPQHF. This chain connects TRBV13 to TRBJ1-5; 9 bases are a match to TRBD1. Germline-derived CDR1 and CDR2 are PRHDT and FYEKMQ (reference sequence). This CDR3 is 16 amino acids long. V lost 5 bases and J lost 1; bases outside the gene matches: 6.

This chain uses TRBV5-5 with TRBJ2-2; D is perhaps TRBD1 (5 bases). V was shortened by 0 bases and J by 3 bases, with 9 bases between the two germline ends. The CDR3 is 15 amino acids. The germline V gene has CDR1 SGHKS and CDR2 YYEKEE (reference sequence). This chain's CDR3 is CASSLEGRDTGELFF. For the CDR3, the DNA is TGTGCCAGCAGCTTGGAGGGGCGCGACACCGGGGAGCTGTTTTTT.

The chain recombines TRBV5-1 with TRBJ2-7; D possibly corresponds to TRBD2 (6 bases). CDR1 and CDR2 from the germline V gene are SGHRS and YFSETQ. V was clipped by 0 bases and J by 3 bases, with 13 bases between them. The CDR3 consists of 15 residues. In DNA form, the CDR3 reads TGCGCCAGCAGCTTGGCAGCGGGTGGGGGCTACGAGCAGTACTTC. Translated: CASSLAAGGGYEQYF. The variable domain in full, completed from reference TRBV5-1 and TRBJ2-7, reads KAGVTQTPRYLIKTRGQQVTLSCSPISGHRSVSWYQQTPGQGLQFLFEYFSETQRNKGNFPGRFSGRQFSNSRSEMNVSTLELGDSALYLCASSLAAGGGYEQYFGPGTRLTVT.

The chain links TRBV21-1 to TRBJ1-4. TRBV21-1 is given as a pseudogene. The CDR3 loop spans 16 amino acids. The chain's CDR3 is CASSNLARRSNEKLFF. Written as DNA, the CDR3 is TGTGCCAGCAGCAACCTAGCCCGCAGGTCTAATGAAAAACTGTTTTTT.

The rearrangement joins TRBV6-5 to TRBJ1-2, with 10 nucleotides matching TRBD1. The germline V gene encodes CDR1 MNHEY and CDR2 SVGAGI. This CDR3 spans 15 amino acids. The ends lost 7 bases at V and 3 bases at J; junction bases unmatched: 8. The CDR3 loop is CASTKGTGEDYGYTF. The CDR3 region has the DNA TGTGCCAGCACAAAGGGGACAGGGGAGGACTATGGCTACACCTTC.

The rearrangement uses TRBV3-1 (or the pseudogene TRBV3-2) and TRBJ1-1; no reliable D call. V gave up 8 bases and J gave up 2 bases, with 6 bases separating them. The CDR3 sequence is 11 residues long. Germline assignment: CDR1 LGHDT and CDR2 YNNKEL (reference sequence). CDR3: CASGVNTEAFF. The CDR3 coding sequence is TGTGCCAGCGGAGTAAACACTGAAGCTTTCTTT.

The J gene is TRBJ2-3, the V gene TRBV19, with a possible D match to TRBD1 (5 bases). CDR1 is LNHDA, CDR2 SQIVND, per germline (reference sequence). The V end was cut by 2 bases, the J end by 4 bases, with 10 bases between. The length of the CDR3 is 14 residues. The CDR3: CASSIQGASDTQYF. CDR3 sequence (DNA): TGTGCCAGTAGTATACAAGGGGCGTCAGATACGCAGTATTTT.

The chain has TRBV7-3 and TRBJ1-2; weak D call: TRBD1 (6 bases). The CDR3 is 17 residues long. Trimming removed 7 bases at V and 5 bases at J, with 26 bases between. Germline assignment: CDR1 SGHTA and CDR2 FQGTGA. CDR3 bases: TGTGCCAGCACCGAGCTTACATTTCTGGGGGCTGGTTATGGCTACACCTTC. This codes for CASTELTFLGAGYGYTF.

The J gene is TRBJ1-6, the V gene TRBV7-3; 9 bases line up with TRBD1. V shed 6 bases and J 4 bases; nucleotides not matched to a gene: 4. This CDR3 is 15 amino acids long. CDR1 and CDR2 from the germline V gene are SGHTA and FQGTGA. The CDR3 spells CASSLGQGYNSPLHF. DNA of the CDR3: TGTGCCAGCAGTTTAGGACAGGGGTATAATTCACCCCTCCACTTT.

This clone came up a few times. This rearrangement joins TRBV5-1 to TRBJ2-1; D call uncertain. This CDR3 has 14 amino acids. Trimming pared 6 bases from V and 0 bases from J, leaving 10 bases between. Looked up from germline, CDR1 is SGHRS and CDR2 is YFSETQ. The CDR3 reads CASTGRSSYNEQFF. The CDR3 DNA reads TGCGCCAGCACCGGCCGGAGCTCCTACAATGAGCAGTTCTTC. The variable domain in full, completed from reference TRBV5-1 and TRBJ2-1, reads KAGVTQTPRYLIKTRGQQVTLSCSPISGHRSVSWYQQTPGQGLQFLFEYFSETQRNKGNFPGRFSGRQFSNSRSEMNVSTLELGDSALYLCASTGRSSYNEQFFGPGTRLTVL.

The CDR3 coding sequence is TGTGCCAGCAGCTTTGAGCGGGAGGGATATTTTAGCTCCTACGAGCAGTACTTC. It yields the protein CASSFEREGYFSSYEQYF. The chain recombines TRBV7-2 with TRBJ2-7, with 10 positions matching TRBD2. The J segment lost 0 bases and the V segment lost 3 bases, leaving 11 bases of the junction unmatched. CDR1 SGHTA and CDR2 FQGNSA come from the germline V gene. The CDR3 contains 18 residues.

As to this clone: The same CDR3 can be traced to other DNA sequences in this sample. The chain is built from TRBV5-1 and TRBJ2-5; 8 bases agree with TRBD2. V lost 1 base, J lost 2 bases, and 4 bases stayed unmatched. Looked up from germline, CDR1 is SGHRS and CDR2 is YFSETQ. This CDR3 has 15 amino acids. The CDR3 protein is CASSLQRGPQETQYF. CDR3 DNA: TGCGCCAGCAGCTTGCAGCGGGGGCCTCAAGAGACCCAGTACTTC.

There are many counts of this clone. CDR3 nucleotides: TGTGCCAGCGAGGGGGCAGCTGGAAACACCATATATTTT. Its protein product is CASEGAAGNTIYF. This chain links TRBV6-5 with TRBJ1-3; TRBD1 matches 7 bases. Germline CDR1 reads MNHEY; CDR2 reads SVGAGI. V dropped 8 bases and J dropped 2; count of bases not matched to a gene: 3. This CDR3 comprises 13 residues.

The chain employs TRBV2 and TRBJ2-2, with D maybe TRBD2 (5 bases). V lost 5 bases and J 1 base, leaving 11 bases between the germline ends. In germline, CDR1 is SNHLY, CDR2 FYNNEI. This CDR3 contains 15 residues. CDR3 in amino acids: CASSQTRENTGELFF. Here the CDR3 DNA reads TGTGCCAGCAGTCAGACGAGGGAGAACACCGGGGAGCTGTTTTTT.

The CDR3 region has the DNA TGTGCCTTGCTGGAGGGACAGGAGAATGAAAAACTGTTTTTT. Translation: CALLEGQENEKLFF. This sequence joins TRBV30 and TRBJ1-4; TRBD1 agrees at 8 bases. CDR1 is GTSNPN and CDR2 is SVGIG in the germline V gene (reference sequence). V shed 7 bases and J 5 bases; nucleotides not matched to a gene: 9. The CDR3 totals 14 residues.

The table lists this clone with a few counts. The chain combines TRBV5-1 with TRBJ2-7; 12 positions agree with TRBD2. The germline V gene encodes CDR1 SGHRS and CDR2 YFSETQ. This CDR3 is built from 16 residues. V lost 4 bases to trimming and J lost 0 bases; unmatched junction nucleotides: 5. The CDR3 coding sequence is TGCGCCAGCAGCAAGGGACTAGCGGGCCTCTCCTACGAGCAGTACTTC. Translation: CASSKGLAGLSYEQYF.

The V call is TRBV9, the J call TRBJ1-2; maybe TRBD1 (5 bases). Trimming cost V 3 bases and J 2 bases, with 11 bases left between them. This CDR3 contains 14 residues. The germline gives CDR1 SGDLS, CDR2 YYNGEE. In DNA, the CDR3 is TGTGCCAGCAGCGAGGGCGGGGGGAACTATGGCTACACCTTC. This gives the protein CASSEGGGNYGYTF. Full variable domain (remainder filled in from reference TRBV9 and TRBJ1-2): DSGVTQTPKHLITATGQRVTLRCSPRSGDLSVYWYQQSLDQGLQFLIQYYNGEERAKGNILERFSAQQFPDLHSELNLSSLELGDSALYFCASSEGGGNYGYTFGSGTRLTVV.

V is TRBV7-2 and J is TRBJ2-5; TRBD2 aligns across 14 bases. Looked up from germline, CDR1 is SGHTA and CDR2 is FQGNSA. CDR3 size: 17 residues. Germline trimming cut 1 base from V and 6 bases from J; bases unmatched to any gene: 7. The CDR3 DNA reads as TGTGCCAGCAGCTTAGGGGCTCGACTAGCGGGGGGGCAGACCCAGTACTTC. Encoded protein: CASSLGARLAGGQTQYF.

This chain joins TRBV19 and TRBJ1-2; D call uncertain. This CDR3 has 16 amino acids. Trimming removed 6 bases at V and 1 base at J, with 18 bases between. From germline, CDR1 is LNHDA and CDR2 SQIVND (reference sequence). This CDR3 is CASSPSRVPNNYGYTF. Here the CDR3 DNA reads TGTGCCAGTAGCCCTTCGCGGGTACCAAATAACTATGGCTACACCTTC.

This clone was recorded once. The CDR3 DNA reads as TGTGCCAGTACCAAGAGGGCGGAGCCAAACTTGGGGGGCGAGCAGTACTTC. This gives the protein CASTKRAEPNLGGEQYF. This chain uses TRBV19 with TRBJ2-7; the D gene is possibly TRBD2 (6 bases). V was shortened by 7 bases and J by 6 bases, with 28 bases between the two germline ends. Germline CDR1 LNHDA, CDR2 SQIVND (reference sequence). The CDR3 length is 17 residues.

The chain recombines TRBV7-9 with TRBJ2-2, with D perhaps TRBD2 (5 bases). V shed 8 bases and J shed 5 bases, with 9 bases lying between them. Germline V gives CDR1 SEHNR, CDR2 FQNEAQ (reference sequence). This CDR3 region has 12 residues. This chain's CDR3 is CASGSYTGELFF. CDR3 nucleotide sequence: TGTGCCAGCGGGAGTTATACCGGGGAGCTGTTTTTT. Supplemented by reference TRBV7-9 and TRBJ2-2, the full variable domain reads DTGVSQNPRHKITKRGQNVTFRCDPISEHNRLYWYRQTLGQGPEFLTYFQNEAQLEKSRLLSDRFSAERPKGSFSTLEIQRTEQGDSAMYLCASGSYTGELFFGEGSRLTVL.

The CDR3 reads CATSRGGGSNYGYTF. CDR3 bases: TGTGCCACCAGCAGAGGCGGGGGATCTAACTATGGCTACACCTTC. The chain couples TRBV15 to TRBJ1-2; the D gene is possibly TRBD1 (5 bases). CDR3 size: 15 residues. V lost 1 base and J 0 bases, leaving 9 bases between the germline ends. From germline, CDR1 is LNHNV and CDR2 YYDKDF (reference sequence).

The V call is TRBV11-2, the J call TRBJ2-1; 7 bases fit TRBD1. Germline lookup yields CDR1 SGHAT and CDR2 FQNNGV. CDR3 length: 17 amino acids. J lost 2 bases, V lost 5 bases, and 12 bases had no gene match. This CDR3 is CASSGDRDWATYNEQFF. The CDR3 region has the DNA TGTGCCAGCAGCGGAGACAGGGATTGGGCTACCTACAATGAGCAGTTCTTC.

This chain connects TRBV11-2 to TRBJ2-7, with a weak D call TRBD1 (6 bases). CDR1 is SGHAT and CDR2 is FQNNGV in the germline V gene. V shed 1 base and J shed 5 bases, with 12 bases lying between them. CDR3 length: 14 amino acids. The CDR3 DNA sequence: TGTGCCAGCAGCTTAGGGTTGTACAGGGACGAGCAGTACTTC. Residues: CASSLGLYRDEQYF.

The V and J genes are TRBV4-1 and TRBJ2-2, with a possible D match to TRBD1 (5 bases). Germline V gene sequence: CDR1 MGHRA, CDR2 YSYEKL. The ends were cut back, 3 bases at V and 4 bases at J, with 9 bases in the middle. The CDR3 extends over 14 amino acids. In DNA, the CDR3 is TGCGCCAGCAGCCAGGGGCTAATCACCGGGGAGCTGTTTTTT. Its protein is CASSQGLITGELFF.

The rearrangement links TRBV7-2 to TRBJ2-1, with 8 bases fitting TRBD1. CDR3 length: 15 amino acids. CDR1 and CDR2 (germline): SGHTA, FQGNSA. After removal of 1 base from V and 2 bases from J, the junction contained 1 base not matched to a gene. The CDR3 loop is CASSLVQGAYNEQFF. The CDR3 DNA sequence: TGTGCCAGCAGCTTAGTACAGGGGGCCTACAATGAGCAGTTCTTC. Complete variable domain (other parts from reference TRBV7-2 and TRBJ2-1): GAGVSQSPSNKVTEKGKDVELRCDPISGHTALYWYRQSLGQGLEFLIYFQGNSAPDKSGLPSDRFSAERTGGSVSTLTIQRTQQEDSAVYLCASSLVQGAYNEQFFGPGTRLTVL.

This clone was detected a few times. V and J are TRBV27 and TRBJ2-7; 14 bases map to TRBD2. The V gene end was trimmed by 5 bases and the J gene end by 4 bases; junction bases not matched to a gene: 7. The CDR3 is made up of 16 amino acids. Germline CDR1 and CDR2: MNHEY and SMNVEV (reference sequence). In DNA, the CDR3 is TGTGCCAGCAGTCCGACGACTAGCGGGAGGGCTTACGAGCAGTACTTC. As protein: CASSPTTSGRAYEQYF.